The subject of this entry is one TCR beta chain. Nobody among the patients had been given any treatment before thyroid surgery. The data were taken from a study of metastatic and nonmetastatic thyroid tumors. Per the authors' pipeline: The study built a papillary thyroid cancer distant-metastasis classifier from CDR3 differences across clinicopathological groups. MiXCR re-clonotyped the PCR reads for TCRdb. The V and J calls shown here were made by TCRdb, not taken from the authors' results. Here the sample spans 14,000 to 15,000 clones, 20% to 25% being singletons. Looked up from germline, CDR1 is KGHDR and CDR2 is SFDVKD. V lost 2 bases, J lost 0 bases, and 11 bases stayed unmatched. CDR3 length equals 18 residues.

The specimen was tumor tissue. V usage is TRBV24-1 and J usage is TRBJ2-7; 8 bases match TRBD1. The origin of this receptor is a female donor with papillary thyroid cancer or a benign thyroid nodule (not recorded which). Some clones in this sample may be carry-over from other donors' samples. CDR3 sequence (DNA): TGTGCCACCAGTGATTCCACAGCAACAGGGGGGAGCTCCTACGAGCAGTACTTC. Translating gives CATSDSTATGGSSYEQYF.